This passage covers 12 T cell receptor beta chains from one sample sequenced in a study of T-cell reconstitution after alpha-beta-depleted transplantation in children. The authors prepared the TCRbeta library with unique molecular identifiers. MiXCR, run by TCRdb on the PCR reads, gives a single entry per CDR3 protein. Of under 300,000 distinct CDR3 sequences in the sample, 9.7% are singletons; the top ten hold approximately 4.7%. The sample in question was PBMCs from the stem cell graft donor, obtained from the stem cell graft. These receptors were taken from a human donor who donated a stem cell graft to a child with SCID.

This clonotype appeared many times. The gene calls are TRBV5-1 and TRBJ2-5; the D is unclear. This CDR3 comprises 13 residues. Germline CDR1 SGHRS, CDR2 YFSETQ. Trimming took 1 base from V and 0 from J, leaving 4 bases between them. Written as DNA, the CDR3 is TGCGCCAGCAGCTTGACCTACCAAGAGACCCAGTACTTC. This gives the protein CASSLTYQETQYF.

The table lists this clonotype with many counts. The V gene is TRBV4-1, the J gene TRBJ2-3; tentatively, D is TRBD2 (6 bases). CDR1 is MGHRA and CDR2 is YSYEKL in the germline V gene. The CDR3 is made up of 14 amino acids. The V end was cut by 4 bases, the J end by 3 bases, with 11 bases between. The CDR3 DNA follows: TGCGCCAGCAGCCCCCGACTAGGTACAGATACGCAGTATTTT. It codes for CASSPRLGTDTQYF.

The V and J genes are TRBV2 and TRBJ2-4, with 7 bases lining up with TRBD1. CDR3 length equals 12 residues. Germline trimming cut 4 bases from V and 7 bases from J; bases unmatched to any gene: 1. Looked up from germline, CDR1 is SNHLY and CDR2 is FYNNEI. CDR3 sequence reads: CASSGDSNIQYF. CDR3 nucleotide sequence: TGTGCCAGCAGTGGGGACAGCAACATTCAGTACTTC.

The V and J genes are TRBV5-1 and TRBJ2-7; weak D call: TRBD1 (5 bases). V lost 5 bases and J 7 bases, leaving 16 bases between the germline ends. This CDR3 comprises 13 residues. Germline V gene lookup returns CDR1 SGHRS and CDR2 YFSETQ. CDR3 sequence: CASSQVSGSEQYF. For the CDR3, the DNA is TGCGCCAGCAGTCAGGTCTCAGGGTCTGAGCAGTACTTC.

This clonotype was recorded at least ten times. This sequence joins TRBV5-6 and TRBJ1-4, with TRBD1 as a possible D gene (6 bases). V dropped 4 bases and J dropped 4 bases, with 11 bases sitting between them. Germline-derived CDR1 and CDR2 are SGHDT and YYEEEE. This CDR3 has 14 residues. The CDR3 sequence: CASSLRGVNEKLFF. The CDR3 coding sequence is TGTGCCAGCAGCCTCAGGGGAGTTAATGAAAAACTGTTTTTT.

This clonotype was observed many times. The V gene is TRBV5-1, the J gene TRBJ2-3; D is undetermined. The CDR3 is 13 residues long. The V and J ends lost 5 bases and 7 bases respectively, with 14 bases between them. Germline V CDR1 and CDR2: SGHRS, YFSETQ. The CDR3 bases are TGCGCCAGCAGTCCGGGCCGACTTAATACGCAGTATTTT. It yields the protein CASSPGRLNTQYF.

This clonotype was recorded many times. The chain recombines TRBV6-1 with TRBJ1-5, with TRBD1 matching over 8 bases. The length of the CDR3 is 15 residues. The V gene's germline CDR1 is MNHNS and CDR2 SASEGT. The trim removed 6 bases at V and 3 bases at J, leaving 7 bases unmatched. Here the CDR3 DNA reads TGTGCCAGCAGAAATGGACAGGGATACAATCAGCCCCAGCATTTT. It is translated as CASRNGQGYNQPQHF.

This clonotype was picked up many times. The V call is TRBV20-1, the J call TRBJ1-2; a weak D match, TRBD1 (5 bases). The CDR3 runs to 13 residues. Trimming took 7 bases from V and 7 from J, leaving 19 bases between them. From germline, CDR1 is DFQATT and CDR2 SNEGSKA (reference sequence). The CDR3 DNA sequence: TGCAGTGGCGGGGACGGCTCCTCTGGTGGCTACACCTTC. This codes for CSGGDGSSGGYTF.

This clonotype has a count of ten or more. This sequence joins TRBV30 and TRBJ2-1, with 8 bases aligning to TRBD2. The CDR3 consists of 16 residues. V was pared by 2 bases and J by 3 bases, with 9 bases of the junction left unmatched. Germline CDR1 reads GTSNPN; CDR2 reads SVGIG (reference sequence). The CDR3 bases are TGTGCCTGGAGTTTTCGACTAGCGATTAACTACAATGAGCAGTTCTTC. Its protein product is CAWSFRLAINYNEQFF.

This clonotype was recorded at least ten times. This chain joins TRBV24-1 and TRBJ1-2, with 8 nucleotides matching TRBD1. The CDR3 spans 13 residues. The V gene's germline CDR1 is KGHDR and CDR2 SFDVKD. V trimming: 6 bases; J trimming: 4 bases; junction bases outside the gene matches: 3. CDR3 in DNA: TGTGCCACCAGTTCCGGACAGGGCTATGGCTACACCTTC. Protein product: CATSSGQGYGYTF.

This clonotype was detected many times. The chain carries TRBV3-1 and TRBJ1-2; D gene ambiguous. Germline lookup yields CDR1 LGHDT and CDR2 YNNKEL (reference sequence). Trimming pared 0 bases from V and 7 bases from J, leaving 12 bases between. The CDR3 length is 14 residues. CDR3 DNA: TGTGCCAGCAGCCAAGATGGTGACGTGTTTGGCTACACCTTC. Protein sequence: CASSQDGDVFGYTF.

This clonotype was picked up a small number of times. The chain employs TRBV10-2 and TRBJ2-7; TRBD1 might be the D (5 bases). The CDR3 spans 14 residues. The germline V gene encodes CDR1 WSHSY and CDR2 SAAADI. V gave up 6 bases and J gave up 5 bases, with 17 bases separating them. CDR3 protein: CASSPPQGPNEQYF. The CDR3 DNA reads TGCGCCAGCAGCCCCCCCCAGGGCCCTAACGAGCAGTACTTC.